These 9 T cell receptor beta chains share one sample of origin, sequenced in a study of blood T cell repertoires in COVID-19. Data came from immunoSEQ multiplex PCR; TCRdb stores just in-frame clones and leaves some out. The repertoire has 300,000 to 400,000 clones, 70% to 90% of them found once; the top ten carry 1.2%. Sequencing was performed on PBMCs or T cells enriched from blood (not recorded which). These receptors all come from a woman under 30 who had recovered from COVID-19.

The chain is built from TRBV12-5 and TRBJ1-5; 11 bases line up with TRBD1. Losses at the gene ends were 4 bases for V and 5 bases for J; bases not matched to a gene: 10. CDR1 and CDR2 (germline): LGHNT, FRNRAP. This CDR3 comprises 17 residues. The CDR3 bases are TGTGCTAGTGGTTGGGCCCCCGGGACAGGGGGTGATCAGCCCCAGCATTTT. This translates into CASGWAPGTGGDQPQHF.

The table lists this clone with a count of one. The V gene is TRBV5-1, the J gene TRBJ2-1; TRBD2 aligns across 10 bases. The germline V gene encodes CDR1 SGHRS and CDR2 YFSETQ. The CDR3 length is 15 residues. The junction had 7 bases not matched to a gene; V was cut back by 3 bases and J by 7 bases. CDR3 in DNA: TGCGCCAGCAGCTCTAGCGGGGGCTCGCTGAATGAGCAGTTCTTC. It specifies CASSSSGGSLNEQFF.

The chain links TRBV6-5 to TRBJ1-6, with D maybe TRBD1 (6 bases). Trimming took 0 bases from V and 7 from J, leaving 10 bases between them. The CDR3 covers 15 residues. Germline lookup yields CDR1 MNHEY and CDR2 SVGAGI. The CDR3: CASSYSGTPNSPLHF. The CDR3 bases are TGTGCCAGCAGTTACTCGGGGACACCCAATTCACCCCTCCACTTT.

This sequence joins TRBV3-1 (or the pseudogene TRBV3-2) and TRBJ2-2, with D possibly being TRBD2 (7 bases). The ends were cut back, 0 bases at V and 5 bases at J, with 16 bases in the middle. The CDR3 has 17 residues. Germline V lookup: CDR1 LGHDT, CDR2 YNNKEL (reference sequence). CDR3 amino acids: CASSQDWGGHGTGELFF. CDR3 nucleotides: TGTGCCAGCAGCCAAGACTGGGGGGGCCATGGTACCGGGGAGCTGTTTTTT.

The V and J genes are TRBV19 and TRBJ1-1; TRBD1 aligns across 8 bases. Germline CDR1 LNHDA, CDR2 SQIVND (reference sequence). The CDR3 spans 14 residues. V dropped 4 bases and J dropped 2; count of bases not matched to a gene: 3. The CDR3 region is CASSKGTGNTEAFF. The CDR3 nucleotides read TGTGCCAGTAGTAAAGGGACAGGAAACACTGAAGCTTTCTTT.

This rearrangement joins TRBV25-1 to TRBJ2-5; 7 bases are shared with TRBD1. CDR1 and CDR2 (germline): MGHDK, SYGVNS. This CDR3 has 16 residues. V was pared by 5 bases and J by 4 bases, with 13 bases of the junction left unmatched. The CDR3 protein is CASSPRGGPRGETQYF. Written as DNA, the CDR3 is TGTGCCAGCAGTCCCCGAGGGGGCCCCAGAGGAGAGACCCAGTACTTC.

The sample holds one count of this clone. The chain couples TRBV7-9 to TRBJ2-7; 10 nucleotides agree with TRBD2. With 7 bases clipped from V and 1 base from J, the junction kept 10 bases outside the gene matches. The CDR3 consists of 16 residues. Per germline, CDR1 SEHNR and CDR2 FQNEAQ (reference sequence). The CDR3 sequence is CASTNTGAGGSYEQYF. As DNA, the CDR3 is TGTGCCAGCACCAATACGGGAGCGGGGGGGTCCTACGAGCAGTACTTC.

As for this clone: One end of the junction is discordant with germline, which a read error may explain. This CDR3 reads CASSQDIGRHNF. CDR3 DNA sequence: TGCGCCAGCAGCCAAGATATAGGGAGGCATAACTTT. The chain couples TRBV4-1 to TRBJ1-1; D remains ambiguous. The CDR3 is made up of 12 amino acids. The germline V gene encodes CDR1 MGHRA and CDR2 YSYEKL.

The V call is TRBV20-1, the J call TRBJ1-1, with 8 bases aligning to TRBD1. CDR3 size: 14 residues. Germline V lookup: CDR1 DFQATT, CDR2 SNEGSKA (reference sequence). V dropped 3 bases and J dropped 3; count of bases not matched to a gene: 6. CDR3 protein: CSASPGQGHTEAFF. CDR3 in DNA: TGCAGTGCTAGTCCCGGACAGGGTCACACTGAAGCTTTCTTT.